This note documents a single T cell receptor beta chain sequence. Its antigen specificity is not known. HCMV serostatus was determined by detecting HCMV-specific IgG in serum with a commercial ELISA kit. Peripheral blood mononuclear cells were isolated from blood by Ficoll density gradient centrifugation. This sample was taken from a study of T cells expressing NK-cell markers (TCRdb year 2020). Background on the whole study: In sorted CD3+CD56+NKG2C+, CD3+CD56+NKG2C- and CD3+CD56-NKG2C+ T-cell subsets from 7 to 9 donors, TCR beta-chain repertoires were profiled. Seven of the eight sequenced donors were HCMV-seropositive and one was HCMV-seronegative. Randomly selected healthy volunteers, three men and five women, were used as the eight sequenced donors. Libraries were sequenced as 2 x 150 bp reads on Illumina HiSeq 2000/2500, MiSeq or NextSeq.

From the cysteine through the phenylalanine, the CDR3 covers 17 amino acids. No DNA is listed. CDR1 and CDR2 are drawn from the germline V gene (reference sequence): SEHNR, FQNEAQ. On the study overall, not on this receptor specifically: Those dominant clonotypes were again the most abundant among CD3+CD56-NKG2C+ cells in a handful of donors, at roughly 28.3-60.1%. Whether the expanded NKG2C-expressing T cell clones were specific for HCMV antigens remained unclear. In six donors, the dominant CD3+CD56+NKG2C+ clonotypes ranked among the top 10 CD8+ clonotypes, making up 1.0-7.0% of CD8+ T cells.

Sequenced on an Illumina HiSeq 2000. TCR beta cDNA libraries were prepared using 5'RACE template switching, which introduced a universal primer site and unique molecular identifiers. Priming for cDNA synthesis came from the TCR beta constant segment, and two successive PCR amplification steps followed. Processing in the source paper ran as follows. Reads were demultiplexed and grouped by UMI with MIGEC, and clonotypes were assembled and quantified with MiTCR. To exclude erroneous sequences, only TCR cDNA sequences supported by at least two reads were retained. The tcR package was used for downstream repertoire analysis, with clonotypes matched between fractions based on CDR3 nucleotide sequence plus V segment. VDJmatch was used to annotate antigen specificity against VDJdb, with one amino acid substitution in CDR3 permitted. TCRdb reanalyzed the reads, keeping one entry per CDR3 protein sequence and omitting DNA. The V and J calls follow TCRdb's processing rather than the paper's. The sample's table covers about 460,000 distinct CDR3 sequences. Of the sample, 1.4% is held by the ten largest clones.

Sequencing was carried out using blood T cells: a sorted CD56 or NKG2C T cell subset, CD4+ or CD8+ T cells, or bulk PBMC T cells (not recorded which). The receptor chain draws on TRBV7-9 and TRBJ2-5; the TCRdb D gene call, TRBD2, has no DNA to confirm it. This clonotype originated in a woman between 50 and 59 years old in good health. Donor details come from another sample of the same person, matched by shared clones. The CDR3 region: CASRGLAGVVSQETQYF.